Below are 12 T cell receptor beta chains sequenced from a single sample in a study of blood T cell repertoires in COVID-19 (dated by TCRdb to the early 2020s). The library was generated by the immunoSEQ multiplex PCR assay. Held by TCRdb, this immuneACCESS table contains in-frame sequences only and omits some clones. Under half of the omission traces to an unresolved V gene where checked; the cause of the rest is unknown. Present in this sample are 67,000 or so clones, about 80% of which were seen just once. The biggest ten clones account for 28% of the sample. The sample comprised peripheral blood. Receptor source: a man in his sixties or seventies with acute or convalescent COVID-19.

The chain combines TRBV5-4 with TRBJ2-2; D ambiguous. Per germline, CDR1 SGHNT and CDR2 YYREEE (reference sequence). With 4 bases removed from V and 4 bases from J, the gap between germline ends came to 14 bases. The CDR3 sequence is 15 residues long. The CDR3 is CASSPGGLLTGELFF. As DNA, the CDR3 is TGTGCCAGCAGCCCAGGTGGGCTCCTCACCGGGGAGCTGTTTTTT.

The chain uses TRBV10-3 and TRBJ2-1, with 9 bases matching TRBD2. The CDR3 spans 18 residues. The germline V gene has CDR1 ENHRY and CDR2 SYGVKD. After removal of 5 bases from V and 6 bases from J, the junction contained 17 bases not matched to a gene. The CDR3 nucleotides read TGTGCCATCAGTTACCGGGCTCAGGGACTAGCCGAAACCAATGAGCAGTTCTTC. Its translation is CAISYRAQGLAETNEQFF.

The V gene is TRBV10-2, the J gene TRBJ2-4, with 12 nucleotides matching TRBD2. V dropped 6 bases and J dropped 2; count of bases not matched to a gene: 11. The CDR3 contains 18 residues. The V gene's germline CDR1 is WSHSY and CDR2 SAAADI. The CDR3 loop is CASRLTSGRTDTKNIQYF. The CDR3 bases are TGCGCCAGCAGACTGACTAGCGGGAGAACTGATACCAAAAACATTCAGTACTTC.

The chain recombines TRBV29-1 with TRBJ2-2, with 8 nucleotides matching TRBD1. This CDR3 has 14 amino acids. The V and J ends lost 6 bases and 0 bases, in that order; junction bases with no gene match: 3. Germline-derived CDR1 and CDR2 are SQVTM and ANQGSEA. The CDR3 coding sequence is TGCAGCGTGCGACAGGGGACGAACACCGGGGAGCTGTTTTTT. Its protein product is CSVRQGTNTGELFF.

This clone was detected once. This chain links TRBV30 with TRBJ1-5; D possibly corresponds to TRBD1 (5 bases). V gave up 4 bases and J gave up 3 bases, with 10 bases separating them. The CDR3 contains 13 residues. Germline assignment: CDR1 GTSNPN and CDR2 SVGIG (reference sequence). The CDR3 region has the DNA TGTGCCTGGAAAGCGGGGCCCAATCAGCCCCAGCATTTT. It translates to CAWKAGPNQPQHF.

The chain recombines TRBV4-1 with TRBJ1-1; D remains ambiguous. Per germline, CDR1 MGHRA and CDR2 YSYEKL. The ends were cut back, 2 bases at V and 5 bases at J, with 12 bases in the middle. The CDR3 is 14 residues long. This CDR3 is CASSQTLERTEAFF. The CDR3 coding sequence is TGCGCCAGCAGCCAAACCCTCGAGAGGACTGAAGCTTTCTTT.

V gene TRBV5-6 combines with J gene TRBJ1-2, with 9 bases matching TRBD1. Unmatched junction bases numbered 3, after V lost 2 bases and J lost 4 bases. CDR1 is SGHDT and CDR2 is YYEEEE in the germline V gene. This CDR3 has 14 amino acids. CDR3 region: CASSFNRGPYGYTF. In nucleotides, the CDR3 is TGTGCCAGCAGCTTTAACAGGGGGCCCTATGGCTACACCTTC.

The gene calls are TRBV12-3 or TRBV12-4 and TRBJ2-3; D unclear. The CDR3 sequence is 13 residues long. The ends were cut back, 10 bases at V and 1 base at J, with 12 bases in the middle. The CDR3 spells CAISASGTDTQYF. For the CDR3, the DNA is TGTGCCATCTCCGCTTCGGGCACAGATACGCAGTATTTT.

In its sample, this clone was seen once. This chain uses TRBV6-1 with TRBJ1-2; D gene unclear. V was pared by 8 bases and J by 0 bases, with 10 bases between. This CDR3 region has 13 residues. The germline gives CDR1 MNHNS, CDR2 SASEGT. The CDR3 coding sequence is TGTGCCAGCCTTTCTCCTTCTAACTATGGCTACACCTTC. Its translation is CASLSPSNYGYTF.

The chain is built from TRBV28 and TRBJ2-7, with 8 bases matching TRBD2. The CDR3 covers 16 residues. J gave up 6 bases and V 5 bases, and 15 bases lay outside the gene matches. The germline CDR1 and CDR2 sequences are MDHEN and SYDVKM. CDR3 nucleotide sequence: TGTGCCAGCAGTCCCGCGACTAGCGAGTACAGAGGCGAGCAGTACTTC. This translates into CASSPATSEYRGEQYF.

This rearrangement joins TRBV5-4 to TRBJ2-7, with 10 bases matching TRBD1. This CDR3 contains 15 residues. V lost 0 bases to trimming and J lost 6 bases; unmatched junction nucleotides: 6. Germline V lookup: CDR1 SGHNT, CDR2 YYREEE (reference sequence). As DNA, the CDR3 is TGTGCCAGCAGCTTGGGGGACCGGGACAGGGGCGAGCAGTACTTC. Translation gives CASSLGDRDRGEQYF.

The chain combines TRBV7-2 with TRBJ2-7, with a possible D match to TRBD2 (6 bases). Trimming shortened V by 1 base and J by 0 bases, and 16 bases separated the two germline ends. The CDR3 covers 17 residues. CDR1 is SGHTA, CDR2 FQGNSA, per germline. The CDR3 coding sequence is TGTGCCAGCAGCTTAGGTTTCCTGGCGGGAATCTCCTACGAGCAGTACTTC. Amino acid sequence: CASSLGFLAGISYEQYF.